This is a list of T cell receptor beta chains from one sample in a study of blood T cell repertoires in COVID-19. Some clones are missing from TCRdb's copy, which holds only in-frame ones; the method was immunoSEQ multiplex PCR. Altogether about 340,000 clones are present, approximately 82% being singletons, with the ten largest covering approximately 3.1%. Sequencing was performed on peripheral blood. Receptors were obtained from a man younger than 40 with active or convalescent COVID-19. Each CDR3 is given with its conserved first and last residue. Fields, in order: V gene, J gene, clone size, D gene, CDR3 protein, CDR3 DNA. D genes are given only for firm matches. Size is omitted from some rows. Given values are once, few, many or a class for expanded clones.

>TRBV21-1|TRBJ1-5|once|NA
CASTSGEGRYQPQHF
TGTGCCAGCACCTCGGGGGAGGGAAGATATCAGCCCCAGCATTTT
>TRBV6-5|TRBJ1-2|few|NA
CASSYSIQLNYGYTF
TGTGCCAGCAGTTACTCGATACAGCTTAACTATGGCTACACCTTC
>TRBV29-1|TRBJ2-2|NA|TRBD2
CSVDTSGGNTGELFF
TGCAGCGTTGACACTAGCGGGGGGAACACCGGGGAGCTGTTTTTT
>TRBV28|TRBJ2-7|NA|TRBD1
CASSTPTGPSSYEQYF
TGTGCCAGCAGTACCCCGACAGGGCCCTCCTCCTACGAGCAGTACTTC
>TRBV19|TRBJ2-7|NA|TRBD2
CASSMSGGVYEQYF
TGTGCCAGTAGTATGAGCGGGGGGGTCTACGAGCAGTACTTC
>TRBV4-1|TRBJ2-1|NA|TRBD2
CASSQLPQGSSGSYNEQFF
TGCGCCAGCAGCCAACTCCCCCAAGGATCTAGCGGGAGCTACAATGAGCAGTTCTTC
>TRBV6-5|TRBJ1-2|NA|TRBD1
CASSPGTGVNYGYTF
TGTGCCAGCAGTCCCGGGACAGGGGTGAACTATGGCTACACCTTC
>TRBV18|TRBJ2-7|NA|NA
CASSPASTPGYEQYF
TGTGCCAGCTCACCAGCTTCCACCCCGGGTTACGAGCAGTACTTC
>TRBV12-3/TRBV12-4|TRBJ2-1|NA|NA
CASRSFGNEQFF
TGTGCCAGCAGGTCCTTCGGGAATGAGCAGTTCTTC
>TRBV5-1|TRBJ1-3|NA|NA
CASSLDGAGTISNTIYF
TGCGCCAGCAGCTTGGATGGGGCAGGGACTATCTCGAACACCATATATTTT
>TRBV15|TRBJ1-2|few|NA
CATSRDSDGANYGYTF
TGTGCCACCAGCAGAGATTCGGACGGGGCTAACTATGGCTACACCTTC
>TRBV9|TRBJ1-6|NA|TRBD1
CASSVGQPSSYNSPLHF
TGTGCCAGCAGCGTGGGACAGCCGAGCTCCTATAATTCACCCCTCCACTTT